One and the same sample provided the 22 T cell receptor beta chains below, sequenced in a study of T cell changes during pregnancy in multiple sclerosis (dated by TCRdb to the late 2010s). The method was the immunoSEQ multiplex PCR assay. Sourced from immuneACCESS, this table was stored by TCRdb with only in-frame sequences that have V and J called. A share of the clones is absent; for the studies checked, an unresolved V gene accounts for under half, and the remainder has no known explanation. For this sample the table gives some 49,000 clones, of which 80% to 95% were detected only once. The ten largest clones take up 2.9% of the sample. Sample: CD8+ T cells from peripheral blood mononuclear cells, taken in the second trimester of pregnancy. The origin of the receptors is a female donor with multiple sclerosis, enrolled in a pregnancy study.

Here the CDR3 DNA reads TGTGCCAGCAGTCAGGGGACAGCTAGCCTGCCGTACTTC. This gives the protein CASSQGTASLPYF. J is TRBJ2-7 and V is TRBV27; 7 bases fit TRBD1. The CDR3 covers 13 residues. CDR1 is MNHEY and CDR2 is SMNVEV in the germline V gene (reference sequence). V gave up 5 bases and J gave up 12 bases; unmatched junction bases: 13.

Of note for this clone: Other DNA sequences in this specimen translate into the identical CDR3. The chain couples TRBV5-6 to TRBJ2-7; D perhaps matches TRBD2 (5 bases). V was pared by 8 bases and J by 3 bases, with 21 bases between. CDR3 size: 15 residues. Germline CDR1 reads SGHDT; CDR2 reads YYEEEE. The CDR3 spells CASSPGYGVDYEQYF. The CDR3 DNA reads TGTGCCAGTAGCCCGGGGTACGGGGTAGACTACGAGCAGTACTTC.

The chain has TRBV7-7 and TRBJ2-2; perhaps TRBD2 as D (6 bases). Germline CDR1 and CDR2: SSHAT and FNYEAQ (reference sequence). V dropped 8 bases and J dropped 2 bases, with 12 bases sitting between them. The CDR3 runs to 14 residues. The CDR3 sequence is CASAVAVNTGELFF. In nucleotides, the CDR3 is TGTGCCAGCGCGGTAGCGGTTAACACCGGGGAGCTGTTTTTT.

The rearrangement uses TRBV7-9 and TRBJ2-5; 8 nucleotides agree with TRBD2. The CDR3 is 14 residues long. Losses at the gene ends were 4 bases for V and 6 bases for J; bases not matched to a gene: 7. The germline V gene encodes CDR1 SEHNR and CDR2 FQNEAQ (reference sequence). CDR3 loop: CASSSPGGAQTQYF. The CDR3 DNA reads TGTGCCAGCAGCTCCCCCGGGGGGGCTCAGACCCAGTACTTC.

V is TRBV4-3 and J is TRBJ2-2; D may be TRBD1 (6 bases). Germline V gene sequence: CDR1 LGHNA, CDR2 YSLEER. Trimming took 2 bases from V and 3 from J, leaving 16 bases between them. The CDR3 length is 17 residues. The chain's CDR3 is CASSQTTDSSDTGELFF. Here the CDR3 DNA reads TGCGCCAGCAGCCAAACGACGGACAGCTCGGACACCGGGGAGCTGTTTTTT.

V gene TRBV7-6 combines with J gene TRBJ2-5; the D gene is possibly TRBD1 (6 bases). Trimming cost V 3 bases and J 5 bases, with 16 bases left between them. The CDR3 is 15 amino acids. CDR1 is SGHVS, CDR2 FNYEAQ, per germline. The CDR3 here is CASSFGAQGYETQYF. CDR3 nucleotide sequence: TGTGCCAGCAGCTTCGGGGCTCAGGGGTACGAGACCCAGTACTTC.

Concerning this clone itself: Since a much larger clone is just one base distant, this may be a read error. The rearrangement joins TRBV4-2 to TRBJ2-1; 10 bases are a match to TRBD2. Germline CDR1 and CDR2: LGHNA and YNFKEQ. The CDR3 runs 17 residues. The ends lost 2 bases at V and 7 bases at J; junction bases unmatched: 11. CDR3 DNA sequence: TGTGCCAGCAGCCAAAAAGAAAGCGGGGGGGTCATGAATGAGCAGTTCTTC. Protein product: CASSQKESGGVMNEQFF.

The table lists this clone with a few counts. The chain is built from TRBV6-4 and TRBJ2-3; 11 nucleotides agree with TRBD2. The germline gives CDR1 MRHNA, CDR2 SNTAGT. J gave up 2 bases and V 2 bases, and 6 bases lay outside the gene matches. The CDR3 sequence is 17 residues long. Here the CDR3 DNA reads TGTGCCAGCAGTGACGAGATAGCGGGGGGGCCCACAGATACGCAGTATTTT. The encoded protein is CASSDEIAGGPTDTQYF.

The chain links TRBV2 to TRBJ2-1; the match to TRBD2 covers 9 bases. J gave up 9 bases and V 6 bases, and 12 bases lay outside the gene matches. CDR1 and CDR2 (germline): SNHLY, FYNNEI. The CDR3 is 15 amino acids. In DNA, the CDR3 is TGTGCCAGCAGGGAGGGTGGCGGGGGGGCGATTGAGCAGTTCTTC. Translated: CASREGGGGAIEQFF.

This sequence joins TRBV7-2 and TRBJ2-1, with D possibly matching TRBD1 (6 bases). Germline values: CDR1 SGHTA, CDR2 FQGNSA. Trimming took off 1 base at V and 5 bases at J, with 12 bases between the two ends. This CDR3 is 15 amino acids long. The CDR3 sequence: CASSLGQGTHNEQFF. CDR3 nucleotide sequence: TGTGCCAGCAGCTTAGGGCAGGGGACCCACAATGAGCAGTTCTTC.

V usage is TRBV7-9 and J usage is TRBJ2-2; 11 bases fit TRBD2. The germline CDR1 and CDR2 sequences are SEHNR and FQNEAQ (reference sequence). The CDR3 loop spans 16 amino acids. The V and J ends lost 5 bases and 0 bases, in that order; junction bases with no gene match: 2. The CDR3 nucleotides read TGTGCCAGCAGCCTTAGCGGGGGGGCGAACACCGGGGAGCTGTTTTTT. This translates into CASSLSGGANTGELFF. Combining the CDR3 with reference TRBV7-9 and TRBJ2-2 gives the whole variable domain DTGVSQNPRHKITKRGQNVTFRCDPISEHNRLYWYRQTLGQGPEFLTYFQNEAQLEKSRLLSDRFSAERPKGSFSTLEIQRTEQGDSAMYLCASSLSGGANTGELFFGEGSRLTVL.

The V and J genes are TRBV13 and TRBJ1-3; D is uncertain. Trimming removed 0 bases at V and 0 bases at J, with 6 bases between. CDR3 length: 15 amino acids. From germline, CDR1 is PRHDT and CDR2 FYEKMQ (reference sequence). CDR3 bases: TGTGCCAGCAGCTTAGGGGCAGTCTCTGGAAACACCATATATTTT. This encodes CASSLGAVSGNTIYF.

The rearrangement uses TRBV28 and TRBJ1-6; perhaps TRBD1 as D (5 bases). CDR1 is MDHEN, CDR2 SYDVKM, per germline. With 6 bases removed from V and 12 bases from J, the gap between germline ends came to 27 bases. This CDR3 comprises 17 residues. Written as DNA, the CDR3 is TGTGCCAGCAGCACCCCTCAGACAGAGTCCTTAAGGTTACCCCTCCACTTT. Translated, it gives CASSTPQTESLRLPLHF. The full variable domain, its missing parts supplied by reference TRBV28 and TRBJ1-6, is DVKVTQSSRYLVKRTGEKVFLECVQDMDHENMFWYRQDPGLGLRLIYFSYDVKMKEKGDIPEGYSVSREKKERFSLILESASTNQTSMYLCASSTPQTESLRLPLHFGNGTRLTVT.

This chain connects TRBV19 to TRBJ1-6; 8 nucleotides agree with TRBD1. This CDR3 is built from 15 residues. V trimming: 5 bases; J trimming: 7 bases; junction bases outside the gene matches: 7. In germline, CDR1 is LNHDA, CDR2 SQIVND (reference sequence). In nucleotides, the CDR3 is TGTGCCAGTAGTGCCTGGACAGGGTCAAATTCACCCCTCCACTTT. It encodes CASSAWTGSNSPLHF.

The CDR3 sequence is CSVLVSYEQYF. CDR3 DNA sequence: TGCAGCGTACTAGTTTCCTACGAGCAGTACTTC. The J gene is TRBJ2-7, the V gene TRBV29-1, with TRBD2 as a possible D gene (5 bases). Germline V gene sequence: CDR1 SQVTM, CDR2 ANQGSEA. V was pared by 6 bases and J by 1 base, with 7 bases between. CDR3 length: 11 residues.

V and J are TRBV7-3 and TRBJ1-6; 8 nucleotides agree with TRBD1. The CDR3 is 15 amino acids. The V segment lost 5 bases and the J segment 9 bases; nucleotides outside the gene matches: 9. In germline, CDR1 is SGHTA, CDR2 FQGTGA. DNA of the CDR3: TGTGCCAGCAGCGCAGCAGGGGGCAGAGCTTCACCCCTCCACTTT. This sequence encodes CASSAAGGRASPLHF.

V is TRBV4-2 and J is TRBJ1-1; D gene unclear. Trimming stripped 0 bases from V and 1 base from J, with 3 bases between. The CDR3 has 13 amino acids. Germline loops: CDR1 LGHNA, CDR2 YNFKEQ. CDR3: CASSQDRNTEAFF. CDR3 nucleotides: TGTGCCAGCAGCCAAGATCGGAACACTGAAGCTTTCTTT.

This chain uses TRBV4-1 with TRBJ2-3; D remains unclear. Germline V lookup: CDR1 MGHRA, CDR2 YSYEKL. This CDR3 comprises 17 residues. Deletions cut 2 bases from V and 4 bases from J, with 19 bases between. The CDR3 DNA follows: TGCGCCAGCAGCCAACTACCGACTTTTAATCCCGCAGATACGCAGTATTTT. Protein product: CASSQLPTFNPADTQYF.

The chain carries TRBV9 and TRBJ2-2; D may be TRBD1 (6 bases). Trimming removed 0 bases from V and 0 bases from J, with 12 bases in between. This CDR3 is 17 amino acids long. The germline CDR1 and CDR2 sequences are SGDLS and YYNGEE. The CDR3 protein is CASSVDLRTANTGELFF. The CDR3 DNA reads TGTGCCAGCAGCGTAGATTTGAGGACAGCGAACACCGGGGAGCTGTTTTTT.

This chain joins TRBV10-3 and TRBJ2-7; TRBD2 aligns across 9 bases. The germline gives CDR1 ENHRY, CDR2 SYGVKD. This CDR3 region has 15 residues. Trimming at V came to 2 bases and at J to 7 bases, leaving 9 bases not matched to a gene. For the CDR3, the DNA is TGTGCCATCAGTGAGAGGCGGGGGGGGCCCGAAGAGCAGTACTTC. Encoded protein: CAISERRGGPEEQYF.

The chain couples TRBV9 to TRBJ1-5; tentatively, D is TRBD1 (5 bases). The CDR3 runs to 13 residues. V was cut by 7 bases and J by 1 base, with 9 bases left in between. Germline V gives CDR1 SGDLS, CDR2 YYNGEE. This CDR3 reads CASAQGSNQPQHF. In DNA, the CDR3 is TGTGCCAGCGCCCAGGGAAGCAATCAGCCCCAGCATTTT.

This chain links TRBV27 with TRBJ2-7; 16 bases fit TRBD2. The length of the CDR3 is 16 residues. The junction had 7 bases not matched to a gene; V was cut back by 7 bases and J by 4 bases. CDR1 is MNHEY and CDR2 is SMNVEV in the germline V gene (reference sequence). The CDR3 DNA reads TGTGCCAGCAAGACAGGGGGACTAGCGGGGGGGTACGAGCAGTACTTC. Protein sequence: CASKTGGLAGGYEQYF.